The 31 T cell receptor beta chains below come from one sample, sequenced in a study of blood T cells in healthy people across ages. The use of a sample-barcoded 5' primer and a J-beta primer mix characterized a second PCR of roughly 7 to 12 cycles. TCRdb processed the 5' RACE reads anew with MiXCR; each CDR3 protein has one entry. The sample includes about 1.7 million distinct CDR3 sequences, approximately 30% of them seen just once. Sequencing input: blood. These receptors all stem from a woman between 25 and 40 years old in good health.

This clonotype is a singleton in its sample. The genes are TRBV20-1 and TRBJ1-5, with D uncertain. Germline V gene lookup returns CDR1 DFQATT and CDR2 SNEGSKA (reference sequence). V lost 1 base and J 2 bases, leaving 18 bases between the germline ends. The CDR3 is 17 amino acids. The CDR3 DNA reads TGCAGTGCTAGAGGATGGACGCAGAAGGAAGGCAATCAGCCCCAGCATTTT. As protein: CSARGWTQKEGNQPQHF.

This clonotype was seen at least ten times. V gene TRBV7-9 combines with J gene TRBJ2-1; D perhaps matches TRBD1 (8 bases). This CDR3 comprises 19 residues. CDR1 SEHNR and CDR2 FQNEAQ come from the germline V gene (reference sequence). V lost 1 base and J lost 6, with 25 bases in between. CDR3 in DNA: TGTGCCAGCAGCTTAGAGGGCAGGGGGCGCGCGGGAGAGGGCAATGAGCAGTTCTTC. Protein: CASSLEGRGRAGEGNEQFF.

This clonotype was picked up many times. The chain employs TRBV7-9 and TRBJ2-5; 9 bases are shared with TRBD2. Trimming at V came to 3 bases and at J to 5 bases, leaving 4 bases not matched to a gene. This CDR3 spans 14 amino acids. From germline, CDR1 is SEHNR and CDR2 FQNEAQ (reference sequence). DNA of the CDR3: TGTGCCAGCAGCTTGGGACTAGCTACGGAGACCCAGTACTTC. Its translation: CASSLGLATETQYF.

V gene TRBV28 combines with J gene TRBJ1-2; D possibly corresponds to TRBD1 (5 bases). Trimming left V 5 bases short and J 3 bases short, with 16 bases between. The CDR3 runs to 15 residues. Germline assignment: CDR1 MDHEN and CDR2 SYDVKM. This CDR3 is CASSPPQGTDYGYTF. The CDR3 DNA is TGTGCCAGCAGTCCCCCCCAGGGTACAGACTATGGCTACACCTTC.

This clonotype turned up a few times. This sequence joins TRBV20-1 and TRBJ1-6, with 7 nucleotides matching TRBD1. J was trimmed by 6 bases and V by 2 bases; bases with no gene match: 4. The CDR3 extends over 14 amino acids. Germline CDR1 is DFQATT and CDR2 is SNEGSKA (reference sequence). The CDR3 region is CSARTGTVNSPLHF. CDR3 sequence (DNA): TGCAGTGCTAGAACCGGGACAGTTAATTCACCCCTCCACTTT.

This clonotype showed up many times. The rearrangement uses TRBV14 and TRBJ1-1; D ambiguous. Deletions cut 5 bases from V and 1 base from J, with 8 bases between. The germline gives CDR1 SGHDN, CDR2 FVKESK. This CDR3 region has 13 residues. The CDR3 loop is CASSKGSNTEAFF. Written as DNA, the CDR3 is TGTGCCAGCAGCAAGGGTTCGAACACTGAAGCTTTCTTT.

About this clonotype itself: At one end the junction does not follow the germline gene, possibly because of a read error. V and J are TRBV7-3 and TRBJ2-1, with 7 bases aligning to TRBD1. CDR1 is SGHTA and CDR2 is FQGTGA in the germline V gene. The CDR3 has 14 residues. CDR3 nucleotides: TGTGCCAGCAGCTTCCGGAACAGGGGCAATGGGCAGTTCTTC. Its protein is CASSFRNRGNGQFF.

This clonotype came up a few times. The chain links TRBV7-6 to TRBJ2-5, with TRBD2 matching over 8 bases. Germline lookup yields CDR1 SGHVS and CDR2 FNYEAQ. V shed 3 bases, J shed 5 bases, and the junction held 8 bases outside the gene matches. The CDR3 loop spans 15 amino acids. CDR3 in DNA: TGTGCCAGCAGCTTGAGCGGGGGCCAGGGGGAGACCCAGTACTTC. It encodes CASSLSGGQGETQYF.

The chain combines TRBV18 with TRBJ2-3, with 12 positions matching TRBD1. Germline lookup yields CDR1 KGHSH and CDR2 LQKENI. The ends lost 2 bases at V and 8 bases at J; junction bases unmatched: 8. The CDR3 runs to 16 residues. The CDR3 coding sequence is TGTGCCAGCTCACCAGCCGGGACAGGGGGCTCGCGTACGCAGTATTTT. It specifies CASSPAGTGGSRTQYF.

About this clonotype: This is likely a read error, given that the CDR3 carries no conserved phenylalanine or tryptophan at its end. V is TRBV28 and J is TRBJ2-7; tentatively, D is TRBD1 or TRBD2 (6 bases each). The germline gives CDR1 MDHEN, CDR2 SYDVKM. V dropped 4 bases and J dropped 4 bases, with 23 bases sitting between them. This CDR3 region has 17 residues. CDR3 sequence (DNA): TGTGCCAGCAGTTCCCTCGGAGGGGGGACGGCCGATTACGAGCAGTACTTA. It is translated as CASSSLGGGTADYEQYL.

This clonotype occurred many times. The CDR3: CASTGQPDEQYF. CDR3 DNA: TGTGCCAGCACAGGACAGCCGGACGAGCAGTACTTC. The chain combines TRBV28 with TRBJ2-7; tentative D call: TRBD1 (6 bases). Trimming stripped 7 bases from V and 5 bases from J, with 12 bases between. Germline V gene lookup returns CDR1 MDHEN and CDR2 SYDVKM. CDR3 length: 12 amino acids.

About this clonotype itself: A much larger clone differs by one base, so this may be a read error. Because it lacks the conserved phenylalanine or tryptophan at the end, this CDR3 is likely a read error. This sequence joins TRBV30 and TRBJ2-7; TRBD1 agrees at 7 bases. The V gene end was trimmed by 1 base and the J gene end by 1 base; junction bases not matched to a gene: 7. Germline assignment: CDR1 GTSNPN and CDR2 SVGIG (reference sequence). The CDR3 spans 15 residues. CDR3: CAWSAPTGSSYEQYC. In DNA, the CDR3 is TGTGCCTGGAGTGCCCCGACAGGGAGTTCCTACGAGCAGTACTGC.

This clonotype was counted a few times. V is TRBV15 and J is TRBJ2-7; perhaps TRBD1 as D (9 bases). V was trimmed by 3 bases and J by 7 bases, leaving 16 bases between them. CDR3 size: 14 residues. Germline V gives CDR1 LNHNV, CDR2 YYDKDF (reference sequence). CDR3 nucleotide sequence: TGTGCCACCAGCAGGGGACAGGGACTAGAAGAGCAGTACTTC. Its protein product is CATSRGQGLEEQYF. Full variable domain (rest looked up from reference TRBV15 and TRBJ2-7): DAMVIQNPRYQVTQFGKPVTLSCSQTLNHNVMYWYQQKSSQAPKLLFHYYDKDFNNEADTPDNFQSRRPNTSFCFLDIRSPGLGDTAMYLCATSRGQGLEEQYFGPGTRLTVT.

With respect to this clonotype: A much more abundant neighbour one base away suggests this may be a read error. Because the CDR3's place on the DNA is in doubt, the DNA is left out and the CDR3 is given as listed by TCRdb. The V and J genes are TRBV29-1 and TRBJ1-2. From its first to its last residue, the CDR3 has 12 amino acids. The germline gives CDR1 SQVTM, CDR2 ANQGSEA. The CDR3 loop is CSVWGGVYGCTF.

This clonotype was observed a handful of times. A read error may produce the germline difference seen at one junction end. The V and J genes are TRBV18 and TRBJ2-4, with D perhaps matching TRBD1 or TRBD2 (5 bases each). Per germline, CDR1 KGHSH and CDR2 LQKENI. This CDR3 is 15 amino acids long. CDR3: CASSPIVGARDIRYF. CDR3 bases: TGTGCCAGCTCACCAATTGTCGGGGCGAGAGACATTCGGTACTTC.

With regard to this clonotype: This may come from a read error, since a much larger clone is one base off. The chain recombines TRBV6-6 with TRBJ2-7; tentative D call: TRBD2 (5 bases). The CDR3 has 16 amino acids. The V and J ends lost 4 bases and 0 bases respectively, with 16 bases between them. The germline V gene has CDR1 MNHNY and CDR2 SVGAGI (reference sequence). As DNA, the CDR3 is TGTGCCAGCAGTTCTGAGGGCTTATTAAGCTCCTACGAGCAGTACTTC. It encodes CASSSEGLLSSYEQYF.

This clonotype was seen many times. This rearrangement joins TRBV12-3 or TRBV12-4 to TRBJ1-2; D is unresolved. There are 13 residues in the CDR3. The V end lost 2 bases, the J end lost 2 bases, and 6 bases lay between the germline ends. CDR3 loop: CASSLQENYGYTF. CDR3 DNA sequence: TGTGCCAGCAGTTTACAGGAGAACTATGGCTACACCTTC.

This clonotype was counted between two and nine times. The CDR3: CASSLKGQGLYEQYF. The CDR3, as DNA: TGCGCCAGCAGCTTGAAAGGACAGGGTCTCTACGAGCAGTACTTC. The chain employs TRBV5-1 and TRBJ2-7; TRBD1 agrees at 8 bases. The CDR3 has 15 amino acids. Germline lookup yields CDR1 SGHRS and CDR2 YFSETQ. The junction had 6 bases not matched to a gene; V was cut back by 1 base and J by 3 bases.

The sample holds many counts of this clonotype. This sequence joins TRBV20-1 and TRBJ2-7; TRBD2 is a possible D gene (6 bases). The germline CDR1 and CDR2 sequences are DFQATT and SNEGSKA (reference sequence). The ends were cut back, 4 bases at V and 4 bases at J, with 11 bases in the middle. The CDR3 extends over 12 amino acids. CDR3 sequence reads: CSAKIGGYEQYF. DNA for the CDR3: TGCAGTGCTAAGATCGGGGGTTACGAGCAGTACTTC.

Comment on this clonotype: Germline is not matched at one junction end, which may reflect a read error. V and J are TRBV3-1 and TRBJ2-3, with 10 bases matching TRBD2. CDR3 length: 14 residues. Per germline, CDR1 LGHDT and CDR2 YNNKEL (reference sequence). The DNA of the CDR3 is TGTGCCAGCAGCCTCAGCGGGAGGGGTGATACGCGGTATTTT. Translated, it gives CASSLSGRGDTRYF.

The table lists this clonotype with many counts. The genes are TRBV6-1 and TRBJ2-7; D is possibly TRBD1 (7 bases). Germline V lookup: CDR1 MNHNS, CDR2 SASEGT. The V and J ends lost 6 bases and 2 bases respectively, with 17 bases between them. The CDR3 sequence is 15 residues long. The chain's CDR3 is CASRARGTETYEQYF. The CDR3 DNA reads as TGTGCCAGCAGAGCTCGCGGGACAGAGACCTACGAGCAGTACTTC.

For this clonotype: It may be a read error: a sequence one base away is much more abundant. The chain employs TRBV7-2 and TRBJ2-1, with D perhaps TRBD2 (6 bases). V lost 1 base and J 13 bases, leaving 20 bases between the germline ends. This CDR3 is 15 amino acids long. CDR1 and CDR2 from the germline V gene are SGHTA and FQGNSA. CDR3 DNA: TGTGCCAGCAGCTTAGGCGTTCTAGCGCCGGAGACCCAGTTCTTC. Residues: CASSLGVLAPETQFF. The full variable domain, completed using reference TRBV7-2 and TRBJ2-1, is GAGVSQSPSNKVTEKGKDVELRCDPISGHTALYWYRQSLGQGLEFLIYFQGNSAPDKSGLPSDRFSAERTGGSVSTLTIQRTQQEDSAVYLCASSLGVLAPETQFFGPGTRLTVL.

The chain has TRBV5-1 and TRBJ2-7, with D possibly being TRBD1 (5 bases). Germline V lookup: CDR1 SGHRS, CDR2 YFSETQ. Between the trimmed V and J ends, which lost 3 bases and 5 bases, there was a span of 18 bases. The CDR3 spans 15 residues. CDR3 coding DNA: TGCGCCAGCAGCTCCAGGGTTGGTGGTGGACACGAGCAGTACTTC. As protein: CASSSRVGGGHEQYF. The full variable domain, rest sourced from reference TRBV5-1 and TRBJ2-7, is KAGVTQTPRYLIKTRGQQVTLSCSPISGHRSVSWYQQTPGQGLQFLFEYFSETQRNKGNFPGRFSGRQFSNSRSEMNVSTLELGDSALYLCASSSRVGGGHEQYFGPGTRLTVT.

This clonotype occurred many times. The chain is built from TRBV27 and TRBJ1-2; 7 nucleotides align to TRBD1. The trim removed 4 bases at V and 0 bases at J, leaving 5 bases unmatched. In germline, CDR1 is MNHEY, CDR2 SMNVEV (reference sequence). The CDR3 spans 15 residues. The CDR3 protein is CASSSTGRANYGYTF. In DNA form, the CDR3 reads TGTGCCAGCAGTTCGACAGGGCGAGCTAACTATGGCTACACCTTC.

This clonotype was detected a few times. The chain has TRBV18 and TRBJ2-1; TRBD2 is a possible D gene (5 bases). The V end lost 5 bases, the J end lost 5 bases, and 13 bases lay between the germline ends. There are 14 residues in the CDR3. The germline V gene encodes CDR1 KGHSH and CDR2 LQKENI. The CDR3 nucleotides are TGTGCCAGCTCAAGGCGCGGGCTTAACAATGAGCAGTTCTTC. Its translation: CASSRRGLNNEQFF. Full variable domain (missing parts from reference TRBV18 and TRBJ2-1): NAGVMQNPRHLVRRRGQEARLRCSPMKGHSHVYWYRQLPEEGLKFMVYLQKENIIDESGMPKERFSAEFPKEGPSILRIQQVVRGDSAAYFCASSRRGLNNEQFFGPGTRLTVL.

This chain joins TRBV7-9 and TRBJ2-1; D is undetermined. The V gene's germline CDR1 is SEHNR and CDR2 FQNEAQ (reference sequence). V lost 5 bases and J 1 base, leaving 12 bases between the germline ends. This CDR3 comprises 15 residues. In DNA, the CDR3 is TGTGCCAGCAGCCCCGAGACGGCATCCTACAATGAGCAGTTCTTC. It translates to CASSPETASYNEQFF. Based on the CDR3 plus reference TRBV7-9 and TRBJ2-1, the full variable domain is DTGVSQNPRHKITKRGQNVTFRCDPISEHNRLYWYRQTLGQGPEFLTYFQNEAQLEKSRLLSDRFSAERPKGSFSTLEIQRTEQGDSAMYLCASSPETASYNEQFFGPGTRLTVL.

This clonotype turned up a few times. This rearrangement joins TRBV12-3 or TRBV12-4 to TRBJ2-1; 8 bases map to TRBD2. The V and J ends lost 5 bases and 8 bases, in that order; junction bases with no gene match: 8. This CDR3 comprises 14 residues. This chain's CDR3 is CASSQAGAEYEQFF. In nucleotides, the CDR3 is TGTGCCAGCAGTCAAGCGGGAGCTGAGTATGAGCAGTTCTTC.

The chain employs TRBV20-1 and TRBJ2-1, with D hard to call. The ends were cut back, 6 bases at V and 9 bases at J, with 12 bases in the middle. CDR3 length: 11 residues. Germline V gene data show CDR1 as DFQATT and CDR2 as SNEGSKA (reference sequence). The CDR3 loop is CSAENVAEQFF. CDR3 bases: TGCAGTGCAGAGAACGTTGCTGAGCAGTTCTTC.

A few counts support this clonotype. V and J are TRBV11-2 and TRBJ2-1, with TRBD2 identical over 12 bases. With 7 bases clipped from V and 7 bases from J, the junction kept 8 bases outside the gene matches. This CDR3 comprises 15 residues. The germline gives CDR1 SGHAT, CDR2 FQNNGV. The DNA for the CDR3 is TGTGCCAGCACCAGGACTAGCGGGATGGTAAATGAGCAGTTCTTC. This encodes CASTRTSGMVNEQFF. The full variable domain, in which reference TRBV11-2 and TRBJ2-1 provide the parts outside the CDR3, is EAGVAQSPRYKIIEKRQSVAFWCNPISGHATLYWYQQILGQGPKLLIQFQNNGVVDDSQLPKDRFSAERLKGVDSTLKIQPAKLEDSAVYLCASTRTSGMVNEQFFGPGTRLTVL.

The V call is TRBV5-4, the J call TRBJ1-2, with TRBD1 as a possible D gene (6 bases). The germline V and J ends were trimmed by 4 bases and 7 bases, with 17 bases remaining between them. In germline, CDR1 is SGHNT, CDR2 YYREEE (reference sequence). This CDR3 is built from 14 residues. CDR3 nucleotide sequence: TGTGCCAGCAGCGAGGGCCAGGGGCGGGGTGGCTACACCTTC. Its translation: CASSEGQGRGGYTF. The variable domain in full, with the rest retrieved from reference TRBV5-4 and TRBJ1-2, is ETGVTQSPTHLIKTRGQQVTLRCSSQSGHNTVSWYQQALGQGPQFIFQYYREEENGRGNFPPRFSGLQFPNYSSELNVNALELDDSALYLCASSEGQGRGGYTFGSGTRLTVV.

In this sample, this clonotype turned up many times. V usage is TRBV2 and J usage is TRBJ2-1; no reliable D call. Trimming pared 2 bases from V and 11 bases from J, leaving 7 bases between. The CDR3 contains 11 residues. Germline values: CDR1 SNHLY, CDR2 FYNNEI. The CDR3 loop is CASSEKQKQFF. CDR3 bases: TGTGCCAGCAGTGAAAAACAAAAGCAGTTCTTC.